This note documents a single T cell receptor beta chain sequence. The antigen is not known. A heparinised blood draw that averaged around 100 mL was obtained once from each donor. Germline V lookup: CDR1 SGHRS, CDR2 YFSETQ. The length of the CDR3 is 15 residues. The V and J ends lost 4 bases and 4 bases, in that order; junction bases with no gene match: 8. The whole isolated RNA underwent reverse transcription, so sequencing captured expressed TCRB transcripts. There were about 3.5 million reads on average in the naive, central memory and regulatory T cell samples. The protocol was immunoSEQ multiplex PCR, while the TCRdb copy is restricted to in-frame clones and leaves out a portion. The table has 400,000 or so clones, around a tenth seen once. The data are from a study of beta chain features in type 1 diabetes. The study, taken as a whole, reports: Short templates might get an advantage during PCR, and this would be equal in patients and controls. TCRB CDR3 length was moderately but significantly reduced in all four CD4+ subsets of Type 1 diabetes patients. Fewer junction insertions and more nucleotide deletions appeared in type 1 diabetes patients.

V usage is TRBV5-1 and J usage is TRBJ2-3; TRBD1 matches at 8 bases. The sample was central memory CD4+ T cells from blood. This TCR came from a man aged 30-40 years with type 1 diabetes. The CDR3 region has the DNA TGCGCCAGCAGCGGCATACAGGGGGTACCAGATACGCAGTATTTT. It encodes CASSGIQGVPDTQYF. Based on the CDR3 plus reference TRBV5-1 and TRBJ2-3, the full variable domain is KAGVTQTPRYLIKTRGQQVTLSCSPISGHRSVSWYQQTPGQGLQFLFEYFSETQRNKGNFPGRFSGRQFSNSRSEMNVSTLELGDSALYLCASSGIQGVPDTQYFGPGTRLTVL.